The clone carrying this T cell receptor beta chain was seen many times. Trimming removed 6 bases at V and 3 bases at J, with 15 bases between. Germline V gene data show CDR1 as MDHEN and CDR2 as SYDVKM. This CDR3 comprises 14 residues. Authors of the study amplified TCR beta CDR3 regions from RNA transcripts. The HTBI primer set was used in a first-round RT-PCR of the TCR CDR3. A single record per CDR3 protein comes from TCRdb applying MiXCR to the multiplex PCR reads. The sample lists fewer than 250,000 distinct CDR3 sequences; about a sixth were seen once. The record originates from a study of T cells in Graves' hyperthyroidism and ophthalmopathy. About the study: Blood from the periphery was taken at initial diagnosis, before any treatment.

Material: blood. This chain joins TRBV28 and TRBJ2-7; possibly TRBD2 for D (5 bases). This clonotype was obtained from a woman aged 18-35 years with Graves' ophthalmopathy. The CDR3 nucleotides read TGTGCCAGCAGCCATTACGCGGGCGGCTACGAGCAGTACTTC. Its translation: CASSHYAGGYEQYF.